The rows below give T cell receptor beta chains drawn from one sample of a study of T-cell reconstitution after alpha-beta-depleted transplantation in children. TCRdb fed the PCR reads into MiXCR, producing one record per CDR3 protein. Among roughly 340,000 distinct CDR3 sequences listed, roughly 16% were seen once. The material sequenced was PBMCs, mostly from graft donor cells, taken 360 days after TCRalphabeta/CD19-depleted stem cell transplant. These receptors originate from a male patient between 2 and 10 years old who had a stem cell transplant for acute lymphoblastic leukemia, so the T cells may come from the graft donor. Each CDR3 is given with its conserved first and last residue. The D gene is left open where the match is weak. Clone size is stated in some rows and not others, as once, few, many or a class when expanded.

v_call	clone_size	j_call	d_call	cdr3_nt	cdr3_aa
TRBV5-1	many	TRBJ2-7	TRBD1	TGTGCCAGCAGTTTAGGGACAGGGGGTGAGCAGTACTTC	CASSLGTGGEQYF
TRBV28	-	TRBJ2-7	-	TGTGCCAGCAGTAGCAGGGAATCGAACGAGCAGTACTTC	CASSSRESNEQYF
TRBV6-1	-	TRBJ1-6	-	TGTGCCAGCAGAACAATACAGGGCACCTATAATTCACCCCTCCACTTT	CASRTIQGTYNSPLHF
TRBV20-1	-	TRBJ2-5	-	TGCAGTGCTACTTACGGGCCGAAAGGGGAGACCCAGTACTTC	CSATYGPKGETQYF
TRBV27	-	TRBJ2-1	TRBD1	TGTGCCAGCAGTTTATTAGGGACAGACCCCTACAATGAGCAGTTCTTC	CASSLLGTDPYNEQFF
TRBV7-9	once	TRBJ2-7	-	TGTGCCAGCAGTTTTCGGGGATCAAGCTCCTACGAGCAGTACTTC	CASSFRGSSSYEQYF
TRBV7-2	many	TRBJ2-2	-	TGTGCCAGCAGCTTTCGGGCCGGGGAGCTGTTTTTT	CASSFRAGELFF
TRBV7-6	many	TRBJ2-2	-	TGTGCCAGCAGCCTGGACAACCCCGCCGTCGGGGAGCTGTTTTTT	CASSLDNPAVGELFF
TRBV20-1	few	TRBJ2-1	TRBD2	TGCAGTGCTAGCCGGAACGGGAGGAGAGATGAGCAGTTCTTC	CSASRNGRRDEQFF
TRBV12-3/TRBV12-4	-	TRBJ2-5	-	TGTGCCAGCAGTCCTAGGAATGCGGAGACCCAGTACTTC	CASSPRNAETQYF
TRBV11-2	many	TRBJ2-2	-	TGTGCCAGCAGCTTCAGCGGTGCGAACACCGGGGAGCTGTTTTTT	CASSFSGANTGELFF
TRBV13	-	TRBJ2-1	TRBD1	TGTGCCAGCAGCCCCCTCGGGACAGTATACAATGAGCAGTTCTTC	CASSPLGTVYNEQFF
TRBV27	-	TRBJ2-2	-	TGTGCCAGCAGTTTATGGCAGGGAGCCGGGGAGCTGTTTTTT	CASSLWQGAGELFF
TRBV7-8	few	TRBJ1-4	-	TGTGCCAGCAGCTTATTTGGGGGCGACAATGAAAAACTGTTTTTT	CASSLFGGDNEKLFF
TRBV6-5	few	TRBJ1-1	-	TGTGCCAGCAGTTACTCGTCCCCGGGACGGAACCTGAACACTGAAGCTTTCTTT	CASSYSSPGRNLNTEAFF
TRBV7-7	few	TRBJ2-1	TRBD2	TGTGCCAGCAGCCGAACCCCTACTAGCGGGAGCTACAATGAGCAGTTCTTC	CASSRTPTSGSYNEQFF
TRBV4-2	many	TRBJ2-5	TRBD2	TGTGCCAGCAGCCCTACTAGCGGCAAAGAGACCCAGTACTTC	CASSPTSGKETQYF
TRBV6-5	few	TRBJ2-2	-	TGTGCCAGCAGTTGGGGGGGACAGGAGAACACCGGGGAGCTGTTTTTT	CASSWGGQENTGELFF
TRBV12-3/TRBV12-4	-	TRBJ2-5	-	TGTGCCAGCAGCTCCAGTTCGCAGGAGACCCAGTACTTC	CASSSSSQETQYF
TRBV11-2	-	TRBJ2-5	-	TGTGCCAGCAGCTCGGTGGTGGACTGGGGGACCCAGTACTTC	CASSSVVDWGTQYF